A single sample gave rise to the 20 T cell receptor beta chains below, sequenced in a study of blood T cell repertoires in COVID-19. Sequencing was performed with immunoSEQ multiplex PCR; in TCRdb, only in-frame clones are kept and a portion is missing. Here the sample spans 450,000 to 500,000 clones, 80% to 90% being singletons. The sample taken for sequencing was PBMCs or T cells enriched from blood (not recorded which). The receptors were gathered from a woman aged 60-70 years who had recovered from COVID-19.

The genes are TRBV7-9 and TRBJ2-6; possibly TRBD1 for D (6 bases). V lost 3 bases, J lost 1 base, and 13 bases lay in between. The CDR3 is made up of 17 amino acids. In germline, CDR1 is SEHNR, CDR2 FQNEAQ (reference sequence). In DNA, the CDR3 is TGTGCCAGCAGCTTGGGCAGGGGTAGGTCTGGGGCCAACGTCCTGACTTTC. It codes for CASSLGRGRSGANVLTF.

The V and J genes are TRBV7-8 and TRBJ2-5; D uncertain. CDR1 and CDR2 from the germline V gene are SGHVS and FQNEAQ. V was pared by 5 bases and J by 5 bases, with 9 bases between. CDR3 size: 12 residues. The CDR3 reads CASSHPRETQYF. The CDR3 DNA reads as TGTGCCAGCAGCCACCCCCGGGAGACCCAGTACTTC. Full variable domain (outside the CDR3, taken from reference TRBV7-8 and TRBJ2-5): GAGVSQSPRYKVAKRGQDVALRCDPISGHVSLFWYQQALGQGPEFLTYFQNEAQLDKSGLPSDRFFAERPEGSVSTLKIQRTQQEDSAVYLCASSHPRETQYFGPGTRLLVL.

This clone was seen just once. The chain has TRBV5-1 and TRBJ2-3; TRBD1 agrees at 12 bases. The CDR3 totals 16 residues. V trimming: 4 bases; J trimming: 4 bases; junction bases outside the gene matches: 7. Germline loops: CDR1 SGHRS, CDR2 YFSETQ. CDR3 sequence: CASSRGDRGQSDTQYF. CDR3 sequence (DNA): TGCGCCAGCAGCCGAGGGGACAGGGGGCAGTCAGATACGCAGTATTTT. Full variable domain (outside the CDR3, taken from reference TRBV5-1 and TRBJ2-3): KAGVTQTPRYLIKTRGQQVTLSCSPISGHRSVSWYQQTPGQGLQFLFEYFSETQRNKGNFPGRFSGRQFSNSRSEMNVSTLELGDSALYLCASSRGDRGQSDTQYFGPGTRLTVL.

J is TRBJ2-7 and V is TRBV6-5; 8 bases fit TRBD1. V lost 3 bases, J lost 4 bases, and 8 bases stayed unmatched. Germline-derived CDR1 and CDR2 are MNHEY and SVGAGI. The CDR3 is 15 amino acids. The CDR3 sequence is CASSYRGTGGYEQYV. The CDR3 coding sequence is TGTGCCAGCAGTTATAGAGGGACAGGAGGTTACGAGCAGTACGTC.

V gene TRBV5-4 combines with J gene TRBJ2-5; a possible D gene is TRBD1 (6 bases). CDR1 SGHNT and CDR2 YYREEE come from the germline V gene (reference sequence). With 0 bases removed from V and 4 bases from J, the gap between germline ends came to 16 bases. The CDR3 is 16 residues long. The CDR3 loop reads CASSLELAGGRETQYF. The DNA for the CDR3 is TGTGCCAGCAGCTTGGAATTGGCTGGGGGCCGAGAGACCCAGTACTTC.

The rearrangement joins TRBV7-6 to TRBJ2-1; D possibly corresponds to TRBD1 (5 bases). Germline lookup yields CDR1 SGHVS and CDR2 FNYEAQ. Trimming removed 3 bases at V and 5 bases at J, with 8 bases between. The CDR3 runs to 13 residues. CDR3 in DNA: TGTGCCAGCAGCTTCGACAGCAACAATGAGCAGTTCTTC. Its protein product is CASSFDSNNEQFF. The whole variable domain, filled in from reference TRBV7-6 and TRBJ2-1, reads GAGVSQSPRYKVTKRGQDVALRCDPISGHVSLYWYRQALGQGPEFLTYFNYEAQQDKSGLPNDRFSAERPEGSISTLTIQRTEQRDSAMYRCASSFDSNNEQFFGPGTRLTVL.

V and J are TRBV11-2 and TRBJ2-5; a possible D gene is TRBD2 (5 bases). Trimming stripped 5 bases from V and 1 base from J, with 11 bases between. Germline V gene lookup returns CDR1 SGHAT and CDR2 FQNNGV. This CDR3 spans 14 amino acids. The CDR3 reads CASSRAVTQETQYF. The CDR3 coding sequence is TGTGCCAGCAGCCGAGCGGTTACCCAAGAGACCCAGTACTTC.

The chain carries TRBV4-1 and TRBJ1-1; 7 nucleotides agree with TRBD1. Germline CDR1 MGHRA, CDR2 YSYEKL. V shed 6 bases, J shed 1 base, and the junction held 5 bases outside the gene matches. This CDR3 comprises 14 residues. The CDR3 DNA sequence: TGCGCCAGCAGTCGCGGGACAGAGAACACTGAAGCTTTCTTT. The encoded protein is CASSRGTENTEAFF.

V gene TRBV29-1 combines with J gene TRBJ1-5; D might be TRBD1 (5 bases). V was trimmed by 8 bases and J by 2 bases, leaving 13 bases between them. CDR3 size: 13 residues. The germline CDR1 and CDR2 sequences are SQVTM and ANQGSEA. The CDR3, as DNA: TGCAGCATCCGCTTAGGGGGCAATCAGCCCCAGCATTTT. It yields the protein CSIRLGGNQPQHF. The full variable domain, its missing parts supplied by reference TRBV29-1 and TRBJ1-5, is SAVISQKPSRDICQRGTSLTIQCQVDSQVTMMFWYRQQPGQSLTLIATANQGSEATYESGFVIDKFPISRPNLTFSTLTVSNMSPEDSSIYLCSIRLGGNQPQHFGDGTRLSIL.

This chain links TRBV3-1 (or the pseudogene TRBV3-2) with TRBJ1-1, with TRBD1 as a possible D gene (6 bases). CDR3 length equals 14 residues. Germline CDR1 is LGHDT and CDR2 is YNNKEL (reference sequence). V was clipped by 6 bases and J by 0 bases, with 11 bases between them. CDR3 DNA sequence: TGTGCCAGCAGTCGGACAGCTCTGAACACTGAAGCTTTCTTT. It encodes CASSRTALNTEAFF.

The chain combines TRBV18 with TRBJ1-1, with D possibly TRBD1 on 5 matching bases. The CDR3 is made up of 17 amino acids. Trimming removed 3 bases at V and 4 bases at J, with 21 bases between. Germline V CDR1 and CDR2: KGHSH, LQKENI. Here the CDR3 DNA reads TGTGCCAGCTCACCGAGTCGGGAGAGGGGTAAGGTCACTGAAGCTTTCTTT. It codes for CASSPSRERGKVTEAFF.

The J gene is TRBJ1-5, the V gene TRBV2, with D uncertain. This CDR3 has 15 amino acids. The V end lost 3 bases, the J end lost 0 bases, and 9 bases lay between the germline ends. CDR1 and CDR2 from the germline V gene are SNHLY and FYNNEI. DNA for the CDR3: TGTGCCAGCAGTGATGGGCAGAATAGCAATCAGCCCCAGCATTTT. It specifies CASSDGQNSNQPQHF.

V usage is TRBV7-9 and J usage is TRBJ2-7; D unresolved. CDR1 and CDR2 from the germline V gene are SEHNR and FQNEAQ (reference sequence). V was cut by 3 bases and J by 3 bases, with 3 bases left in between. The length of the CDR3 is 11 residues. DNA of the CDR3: TGTGCCAGCAGCTTTTACTACGAGCAGTACTTC. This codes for CASSFYYEQYF.

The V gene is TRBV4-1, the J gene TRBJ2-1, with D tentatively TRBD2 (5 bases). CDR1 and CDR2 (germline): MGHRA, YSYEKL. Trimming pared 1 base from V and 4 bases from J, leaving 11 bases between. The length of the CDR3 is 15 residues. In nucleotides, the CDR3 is TGCGCCAGCAGCCAAGTCTTAGGACTTTACAATGAGCAGTTCTTC. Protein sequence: CASSQVLGLYNEQFF.

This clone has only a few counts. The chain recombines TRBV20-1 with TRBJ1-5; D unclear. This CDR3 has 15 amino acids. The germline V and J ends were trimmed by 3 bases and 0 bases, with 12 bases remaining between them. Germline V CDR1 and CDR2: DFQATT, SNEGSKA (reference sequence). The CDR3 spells CSASSQPNSNQPQHF. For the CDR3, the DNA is TGCAGTGCTAGTTCACAGCCCAATAGCAATCAGCCCCAGCATTTT.

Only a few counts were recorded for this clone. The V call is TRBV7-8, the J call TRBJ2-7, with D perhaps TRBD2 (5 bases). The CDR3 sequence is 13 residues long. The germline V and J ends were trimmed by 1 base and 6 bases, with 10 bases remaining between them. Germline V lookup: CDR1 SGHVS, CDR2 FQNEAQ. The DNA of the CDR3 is TGTGCCAGCAGCTTAGGAGGGTTTGGCGAGCAGTACGTC. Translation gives CASSLGGFGEQYV.

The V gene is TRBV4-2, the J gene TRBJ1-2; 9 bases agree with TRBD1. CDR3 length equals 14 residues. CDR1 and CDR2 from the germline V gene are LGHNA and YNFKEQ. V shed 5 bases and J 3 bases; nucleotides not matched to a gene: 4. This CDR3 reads CASSYDRGDYGYTF. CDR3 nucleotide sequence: TGTGCCAGCAGCTACGACAGGGGGGACTATGGCTACACCTTC.

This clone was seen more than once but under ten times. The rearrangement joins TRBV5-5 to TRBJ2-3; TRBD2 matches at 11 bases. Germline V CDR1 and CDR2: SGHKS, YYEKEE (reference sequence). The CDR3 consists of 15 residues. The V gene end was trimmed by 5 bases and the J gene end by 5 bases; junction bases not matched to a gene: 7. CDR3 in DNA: TGTGCCAGCAGTTTACTAGCGGGGGTAGTAGATACGCAGTATTTT. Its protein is CASSLLAGVVDTQYF.

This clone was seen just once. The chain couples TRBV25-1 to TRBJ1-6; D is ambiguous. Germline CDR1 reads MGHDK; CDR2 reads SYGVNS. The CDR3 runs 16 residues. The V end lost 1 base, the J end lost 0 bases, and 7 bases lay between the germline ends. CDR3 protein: CASSELGSSYNSPLHF. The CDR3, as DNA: TGTGCCAGCAGTGAATTGGGGAGCTCCTATAATTCACCCCTCCACTTT.

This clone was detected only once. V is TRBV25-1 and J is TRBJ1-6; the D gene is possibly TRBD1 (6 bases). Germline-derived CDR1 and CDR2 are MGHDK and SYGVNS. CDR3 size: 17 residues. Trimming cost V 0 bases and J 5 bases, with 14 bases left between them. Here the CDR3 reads CASSEYTGTRHNSPLHF. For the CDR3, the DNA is TGTGCCAGCAGTGAATATACCGGGACAAGACATAATTCACCCCTCCACTTT.